Following are 18 T cell receptor beta chains from one sample sequenced in a study of cytomegalovirus exposure and HLA in healthy donors. The PCR contained 60 Vbeta and 13 Jbeta primers. TCRdb's copy holds only in-frame clones and misses some; the assay was immunoSEQ multiplex PCR. Among about 52,000 clones listed, approximately 52% were seen once. Sample: PBMCs. The receptors come from a human donor in good health.

This clone was detected a few times. The chain is built from TRBV7-9 and TRBJ1-2; perhaps TRBD1 as D (6 bases). The CDR3 is 13 amino acids. CDR1 and CDR2 (germline): SEHNR, FQNEAQ (reference sequence). V shed 5 bases and J shed 4 bases, with 11 bases lying between them. The CDR3 coding sequence is TGTGCCAGCAGCCCAGGACAGCCCTATGGCTACACCTTC. Its protein is CASSPGQPYGYTF.

V gene TRBV6-1 combines with J gene TRBJ1-1; TRBD1 might be the D (5 bases). Trimming stripped 3 bases from V and 11 bases from J, with 13 bases between. The germline V gene encodes CDR1 MNHNS and CDR2 SASEGT. The CDR3 is made up of 12 amino acids. CDR3 coding DNA: TGTGCCAGCAGTGAGACGGGGGTTTGGGCTTTCTTT. Protein sequence: CASSETGVWAFF.

This chain joins TRBV7-6 and TRBJ1-5; D is ambiguous. This CDR3 spans 13 amino acids. Trimming removed 2 bases at V and 4 bases at J, with 6 bases between. Germline-derived CDR1 and CDR2 are SGHVS and FNYEAQ. In nucleotides, the CDR3 is TGTGCCAGCAGCTTATCACTGAATCAGCCCCAGCATTTT. Translating it yields CASSLSLNQPQHF.

This clone was counted between two and nine times. One end of the junction is discordant with germline, which a read error may explain. The genes are TRBV10-1 and TRBJ2-7; 7 nucleotides line up with TRBD1. The CDR3 consists of 13 residues. CDR1 WNHNN and CDR2 SYGVQD come from the germline V gene (reference sequence). The CDR3 protein is CATSTGDRDEQYF. The CDR3 DNA reads TGCGCCACCAGTACAGGGGATAGGGACGAGCAGTACTTC.

This chain connects TRBV19 to TRBJ1-5; 7 bases agree with TRBD1. The V segment lost 5 bases and the J segment 3 bases; nucleotides outside the gene matches: 13. The CDR3 runs 17 residues. CDR1 is LNHDA and CDR2 is SQIVND in the germline V gene (reference sequence). CDR3 sequence reads: CASSPEGQALNNQPQHF. CDR3 sequence (DNA): TGTGCCAGTAGTCCTGAAGGACAGGCGCTAAACAATCAGCCCCAGCATTTT.

The rearrangement uses TRBV6-5 and TRBJ1-3; D call uncertain. V was pared by 4 bases and J by 0 bases, with 10 bases between. Germline V lookup: CDR1 MNHEY, CDR2 SVGAGI. The CDR3 covers 15 residues. The CDR3 DNA reads TGTGCCAGCAGTTCGAACATCGTCTCTGGAAACACCATATATTTT. Protein sequence: CASSSNIVSGNTIYF.

This clone was seen just once. This rearrangement joins TRBV5-1 to TRBJ2-7; 11 bases map to TRBD1. With 4 bases clipped from V and 2 bases from J, the junction kept 5 bases outside the gene matches. Germline CDR1 is SGHRS and CDR2 is YFSETQ. CDR3 length: 15 residues. This CDR3 reads CASSPGTGGPYEQYF. The CDR3 region has the DNA TGCGCCAGCAGCCCTGGGACAGGGGGACCCTACGAGCAGTACTTC.

The chain joins TRBV14 to TRBJ1-1; possible D gene TRBD1, 5 bases. V lost 0 bases and J lost 1, with 9 bases in between. CDR3 length: 15 amino acids. CDR1 is SGHDN and CDR2 is FVKESK in the germline V gene. The CDR3 DNA reads as TGTGCCAGCAGCCAAGATTGGGGCCGGAACACTGAAGCTTTCTTT. Its protein is CASSQDWGRNTEAFF.

This clone was observed a few times. This chain links TRBV10-3 with TRBJ2-7, with D possibly TRBD1 on 5 matching bases. CDR3 size: 14 residues. Germline CDR1 and CDR2: ENHRY and SYGVKD. Trimming pared 3 bases from V and 6 bases from J, leaving 15 bases between. CDR3 loop: CAISDQSGQGEQYF. In DNA form, the CDR3 reads TGTGCCATCAGTGATCAATCCGGGCAGGGCGAGCAGTACTTC.

About this clone itself: Other DNA sequences in the same sample also yield this CDR3. This chain uses TRBV7-3 with TRBJ2-3, with 7 bases lining up with TRBD1. The germline V gene has CDR1 SGHTA and CDR2 FQGTGA. The CDR3 consists of 14 residues. The ends lost 5 bases at V and 0 bases at J; junction bases unmatched: 2. The CDR3 DNA reads TGTGCCAGCAGCAGGGGGCAGAGCACAGATACGCAGTATTTT. Its protein is CASSRGQSTDTQYF.

Only one count was recorded for this clone. The chain uses TRBV29-1 and TRBJ2-5; D possibly corresponds to TRBD1 (5 bases). The CDR3 sequence is 11 residues long. The V end lost 6 bases, the J end lost 2 bases, and 7 bases lay between the germline ends. CDR1 is SQVTM and CDR2 is ANQGSEA in the germline V gene. The CDR3, as DNA: TGCAGCGTAAAGGGGCAAGAGACCCAGTACTTC. This sequence encodes CSVKGQETQYF.

The chain links TRBV9 to TRBJ2-1; 8 positions match TRBD2. This CDR3 is 15 amino acids long. The germline V gene encodes CDR1 SGDLS and CDR2 YYNGEE. The trim removed 0 bases at V and 7 bases at J, leaving 6 bases unmatched. This CDR3 is CASSVAPGGANEQFF. CDR3 coding DNA: TGTGCCAGCAGCGTAGCACCGGGGGGGGCTAATGAGCAGTTCTTC. Full variable domain (rest looked up from reference TRBV9 and TRBJ2-1): DSGVTQTPKHLITATGQRVTLRCSPRSGDLSVYWYQQSLDQGLQFLIQYYNGEERAKGNILERFSAQQFPDLHSELNLSSLELGDSALYFCASSVAPGGANEQFFGPGTRLTVL.

This rearrangement joins TRBV2 to TRBJ2-5, with 9 nucleotides matching TRBD2. CDR1 SNHLY and CDR2 FYNNEI come from the germline V gene. The junction had 17 bases not matched to a gene; V was cut back by 5 bases and J by 7 bases. CDR3 length equals 17 residues. The CDR3 DNA sequence: TGTGCCAGCAGTACCCTTTTTGGAGAGCGGGGGGTGGGGACCCAGTACTTC. Translation gives CASSTLFGERGVGTQYF.

The chain recombines TRBV6-5 with TRBJ1-5; 7 bases are a match to TRBD1. The CDR3 loop spans 13 amino acids. CDR1 is MNHEY, CDR2 SVGAGI, per germline. Trimming removed 6 bases from V and 2 bases from J; junction bases left unmatched: 1. CDR3 in amino acids: CASRGQGNQPQHF. The CDR3 DNA is TGTGCCAGCAGAGGACAGGGCAATCAGCCCCAGCATTTT.

This clone came up a few times. V and J are TRBV18 and TRBJ2-5; 9 nucleotides match TRBD2. The J call is doubtful: the DNA matches TRBJ2-7 better. CDR1 and CDR2 (germline): KGHSH, LQKENI. The CDR3 length is 15 residues. The CDR3 spells CASSLGLAEGGEQYF. Written as DNA, the CDR3 is TGTGCCAGCTCACTGGGACTAGCAGAAGGGGGCGAGCAGTACTTC.

The chain recombines TRBV5-5 with TRBJ1-6; 12 bases line up with TRBD1. The V gene end was trimmed by 4 bases and the J gene end by 6 bases; junction bases not matched to a gene: 5. CDR1 and CDR2 (germline): SGHKS, YYEKEE (reference sequence). The CDR3 runs 16 residues. This CDR3 is CASSRGQGASNSPLHF. The CDR3 DNA is TGTGCCAGCAGCCGGGGACAGGGGGCTTCTAATTCACCCCTCCACTTT.

J is TRBJ2-3 and V is TRBV7-3, with TRBD2 as a possible D gene (6 bases). Deletions cut 5 bases from V and 1 base from J, with 13 bases between. Germline CDR1 reads SGHTA; CDR2 reads FQGTGA. CDR3 length: 15 residues. CDR3 sequence reads: CASSKGGARTDTQYF. The DNA of the CDR3 is TGTGCCAGCAGCAAAGGCGGGGCCCGCACAGATACGCAGTATTTT.

V usage is TRBV30 and J usage is TRBJ1-6; 9 positions agree with TRBD1. Trimming cost V 1 base and J 6 bases; bases outside gene matches: 7. This CDR3 region has 16 residues. The V gene's germline CDR1 is GTSNPN and CDR2 SVGIG (reference sequence). CDR3: CAWSAWGQGGNSPLHF. CDR3 coding DNA: TGTGCCTGGAGTGCCTGGGGACAGGGCGGTAATTCACCCCTCCACTTT.